One sample yielded the 19 T cell receptor beta chains listed below, sequenced in a study of blood T cells in healthy people across ages. It was with a sample-barcoded 5' primer and a J-beta primer mix that a second PCR of about 7 to 12 cycles was run. TCRdb used MiXCR to reprocess the 5' RACE reads, holding one entry per CDR3 protein. The sample includes about 1.4 million distinct CDR3 sequences, approximately 60% of them seen just once. Sequenced sample: blood. The receptors originated from a man between 18 and 29 years old in good health.

The chain links TRBV20-1 to TRBJ2-7, with D perhaps TRBD2 (6 bases). Germline lookup yields CDR1 DFQATT and CDR2 SNEGSKA (reference sequence). With 3 bases removed from V and 5 bases from J, the gap between germline ends came to 14 bases. The CDR3 has 13 amino acids. CDR3 DNA sequence: TGCAGTGCTAGGTGGAGGGGTTGGGACGAGCAGTACTTC. Protein: CSARWRGWDEQYF.

The V gene is TRBV3-1, the J gene TRBJ2-1, with D maybe TRBD1 (6 bases). The CDR3 covers 14 residues. Germline V CDR1 and CDR2: LGHDT, YNNKEL (reference sequence). The V gene lost 8 bases and the J gene lost 6 bases, with 17 bases spanning the gap. The CDR3 loop reads CASAPGTTPNEQFF. The CDR3 DNA follows: TGTGCCAGCGCTCCCGGGACAACTCCCAATGAGCAGTTCTTC.

The chain carries TRBV20-1 and TRBJ2-7, with TRBD1 matching 7 bases. Germline V gene lookup returns CDR1 DFQATT and CDR2 SNEGSKA (reference sequence). The CDR3 is 14 amino acids. The trim removed 5 bases at V and 3 bases at J, leaving 10 bases unmatched. The chain's CDR3 is CSALKPGQSYEQYF. CDR3 sequence (DNA): TGCAGTGCTCTTAAACCGGGACAGAGCTACGAGCAGTACTTC.

A few counts support this clonotype. This chain uses TRBV25-1 with TRBJ2-4; 7 bases map to TRBD2. Trimming removed 6 bases from V and 13 bases from J; junction bases left unmatched: 6. CDR3 size: 11 residues. Germline CDR1 is MGHDK and CDR2 is SYGVNS. CDR3 sequence: CASRFSGEQYF. The CDR3 DNA is TGTGCCAGCAGGTTCAGCGGGGAGCAGTACTTC. Looking up the rest from reference TRBV25-1 and TRBJ2-4 gives the full variable domain: EADIYQTPRYLVIGTGKKITLECSQTMGHDKMYWYQQDPGMELHLIHYSYGVNSTEKGDLSSESTVSRIRTEHFPLTLESARPSHTSQYLCASRFSGEQYFGAGTRLSVL.

This clonotype was seen more than once but under ten times. This chain links TRBV29-1 with TRBJ1-5; 9 nucleotides match TRBD1. Germline CDR1 and CDR2: SQVTM and ANQGSEA. The CDR3 is 13 amino acids. V lost 4 bases and J lost 5; bases outside the gene matches: 3. The CDR3 region has the DNA TGCAGCGTTGGGACAGGGGCGTATCAGCCCCAGCATTTT. Amino acids: CSVGTGAYQPQHF.

The sample holds a few counts of this clonotype. The chain carries TRBV2 and TRBJ2-3; D is possibly TRBD2 (7 bases). CDR3 length equals 15 residues. With 2 bases removed from V and 1 base from J, the gap between germline ends came to 10 bases. Germline assignment: CDR1 SNHLY and CDR2 FYNNEI. As DNA, the CDR3 is TGTGCCAGCAGTGAATCGGGGGGCCGCACAGATACGCAGTATTTT. It codes for CASSESGGRTDTQYF.

The V call is TRBV5-6, the J call TRBJ1-2; 8 nucleotides agree with TRBD1. The CDR3 runs 13 residues. J gave up 8 bases and V 5 bases, and 8 bases lay outside the gene matches. Germline V CDR1 and CDR2: SGHDT, YYEEEE. The CDR3 loop is CASSRGTGNGYTF. The CDR3 nucleotides are TGTGCCAGCAGTCGAGGGACAGGTAACGGCTACACCTTC. Supplemented by reference TRBV5-6 and TRBJ1-2, the full variable domain reads DAGVTQSPTHLIKTRGQQVTLRCSPKSGHDTVSWYQQALGQGPQFIFQYYEEEERQRGNFPDRFSGHQFPNYSSELNVNALLLGDSALYLCASSRGTGNGYTFGSGTRLTVV.

The gene calls are TRBV4-2 and TRBJ2-7; D possibly corresponds to TRBD1 (5 bases). V lost 3 bases and J lost 3, with 15 bases in between. Germline loops: CDR1 LGHNA, CDR2 YNFKEQ. There are 15 residues in the CDR3. As DNA, the CDR3 is TGTGCCAGCAGCCACAGAACAGGTAACGGCTACGAGCAGTACTTC. Protein: CASSHRTGNGYEQYF.

The chain has TRBV2 and TRBJ2-1; D ambiguous. The J call may be mistaken, given a closer DNA end match to TRBJ2-7. The CDR3 is 14 residues long. Germline V gene sequence: CDR1 SNHLY, CDR2 FYNNEI. This chain's CDR3 is CASSGESSYNEQYF. CDR3 DNA sequence: TGTGCCAGCAGTGGAGAGAGCTCCTACAATGAGCAGTACTTC.

This clonotype was detected a few times. The CDR3 DNA reads as TGCAGCGTTGAGAGGGGTTGGGGTGAGCAGTTCTTC. Its protein product is CSVERGWGEQFF. This sequence joins TRBV29-1 and TRBJ2-1; D might be TRBD1 or TRBD2, each matching 5 bases. The V end lost 3 bases, the J end lost 9 bases, and 12 bases lay between the germline ends. The CDR3 spans 12 residues. Germline CDR1 is SQVTM and CDR2 is ANQGSEA.

The rearrangement uses TRBV10-3 and TRBJ2-3; TRBD2 aligns across 9 bases. Germline V gene data show CDR1 as ENHRY and CDR2 as SYGVKD. Unmatched junction bases numbered 20, after V lost 2 bases and J lost 2 bases. CDR3 length: 21 amino acids. The CDR3 DNA reads as TGTGCCATCAGTGAGGGACACCTCGTTGGGGGACTAGCCTGGGACACAGATACGCAGTATTTT. This encodes CAISEGHLVGGLAWDTDTQYF.

The rearrangement links TRBV7-9 to TRBJ2-7; 7 bases align to TRBD2. In germline, CDR1 is SEHNR, CDR2 FQNEAQ (reference sequence). The CDR3 covers 14 residues. Losses at the gene ends were 5 bases for V and 5 bases for J; bases not matched to a gene: 9. The CDR3 sequence is CASSGWREFDEQYF. As DNA, the CDR3 is TGTGCCAGCAGCGGTTGGCGGGAGTTCGACGAGCAGTACTTC.

The chain joins TRBV20-1 to TRBJ2-3, with D hard to call. CDR1 and CDR2 (germline): DFQATT, SNEGSKA (reference sequence). The CDR3 contains 12 residues. V was clipped by 2 bases and J by 4 bases, with 7 bases between them. This chain's CDR3 is CSARFGADTQYF. In DNA form, the CDR3 reads TGCAGTGCTAGATTCGGCGCAGATACGCAGTATTTT.

V is TRBV6-6 and J is TRBJ1-4; 7 nucleotides line up with TRBD1. The junction had 5 bases not matched to a gene; V was cut back by 6 bases and J by 4 bases. Looked up from germline, CDR1 is MNHNY and CDR2 is SVGAGI (reference sequence). The length of the CDR3 is 14 residues. The CDR3 protein is CASSSGQDNEKLFF. The DNA for the CDR3 is TGTGCCAGCAGCTCAGGACAGGATAATGAAAAACTGTTTTTT.

The J gene is TRBJ2-1, the V gene TRBV6-6; D tentatively fits TRBD1 or TRBD2 (5 bases each). Trimming cost V 4 bases and J 6 bases, with 16 bases left between them. Germline lookup yields CDR1 MNHNY and CDR2 SVGAGI (reference sequence). The CDR3 has 15 amino acids. The DNA for the CDR3 is TGTGCCAGCAGTTTGGGGGACGACCCCCTCAATGAGCAGTTCTTC. Translating it yields CASSLGDDPLNEQFF.

The chain combines TRBV7-9 with TRBJ1-1; D is unresolved. The CDR3 sequence is 9 residues long. Germline assignment: CDR1 SEHNR and CDR2 FQNEAQ (reference sequence). The CDR3 DNA reads TGTGGGGCGGGCACTGAAGCTTTCTTT. Its translation is CGAGTEAFF.

The chain combines TRBV12-3 or TRBV12-4 with TRBJ2-7; the D gene is possibly TRBD2 (5 bases). V was trimmed by 0 bases and J by 1 base, leaving 10 bases between them. The CDR3 covers 15 residues. The CDR3 nucleotides read TGTGCCAGCAGTTTAGCCCCGGGGTGGTCCTACGAGCAGTACTTC. This translates into CASSLAPGWSYEQYF.

There are a few counts of this clonotype. The rearrangement joins TRBV20-1 to TRBJ2-7; the D is unclear. The germline gives CDR1 DFQATT, CDR2 SNEGSKA (reference sequence). CDR3 length equals 14 residues. Trimming took 1 base from V and 3 from J, leaving 13 bases between them. The CDR3 bases are TGCAGTGCTAGAGCCCCGGACCGCGACTACGAGCAGTACTTC. It codes for CSARAPDRDYEQYF.

The V and J genes are TRBV29-1 and TRBJ2-4; a possible D gene is TRBD2 (5 bases). CDR3 length: 13 amino acids. The germline gives CDR1 SQVTM, CDR2 ANQGSEA. V lost 6 bases, J lost 9 bases, and 18 bases lay in between. Here the CDR3 DNA reads TGCAGCGTACGGGGTAGGGCGGGCGGCATTCAGTACTTC. This sequence encodes CSVRGRAGGIQYF.